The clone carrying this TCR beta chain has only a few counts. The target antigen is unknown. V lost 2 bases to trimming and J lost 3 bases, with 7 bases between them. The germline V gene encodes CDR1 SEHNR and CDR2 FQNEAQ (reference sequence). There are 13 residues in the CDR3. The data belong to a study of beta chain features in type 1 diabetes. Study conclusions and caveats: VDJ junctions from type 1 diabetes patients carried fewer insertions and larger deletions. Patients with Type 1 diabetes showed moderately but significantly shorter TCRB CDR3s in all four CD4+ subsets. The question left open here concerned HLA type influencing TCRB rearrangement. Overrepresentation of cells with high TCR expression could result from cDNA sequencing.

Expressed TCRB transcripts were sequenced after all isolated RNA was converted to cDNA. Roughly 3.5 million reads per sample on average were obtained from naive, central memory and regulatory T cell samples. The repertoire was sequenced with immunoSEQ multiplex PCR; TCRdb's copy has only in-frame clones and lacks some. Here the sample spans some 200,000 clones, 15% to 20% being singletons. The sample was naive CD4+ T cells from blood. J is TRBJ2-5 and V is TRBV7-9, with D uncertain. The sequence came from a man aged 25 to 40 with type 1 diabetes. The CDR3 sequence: CASSLSVEETQYF. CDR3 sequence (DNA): TGTGCCAGCAGCTTATCCGTGGAAGAGACCCAGTACTTC.